These 32 T cell receptor beta chains share one sample of origin, sequenced in a study of patients and donors after allogeneic stem cell transplantation. TCRdb independently ran MiXCR on the RT-PCR reads; one entry per CDR3 protein. The sample yields some 21,000 distinct CDR3 sequences, approximately 28% seen once. The source material was blood, either unsorted or a sorted T cell fraction (not recorded which). All receptors derive from a human donor who was either an allogeneic HSCT recipient or a stem cell or donor lymphocyte infusion donor (not recorded which). It is not recorded whose cells these are; they may come from a transplant donor.

V and J are TRBV6-2 or TRBV6-3 and TRBJ2-1; D call uncertain. Germline CDR1 reads MNHEY; CDR2 reads SVGEGT. This CDR3 comprises 16 residues. V was shortened by 4 bases and J by 0 bases, with 13 bases between the two germline ends. As DNA, the CDR3 is TGTGCCAGCAGTTGGCCTAGACTGTCCTCCTACAATGAGCAGTTCTTC. Its protein is CASSWPRLSSYNEQFF.

This clonotype was counted only a few times. The CDR3 DNA reads as TGTGCCAGCAGCCCGTTGGACAGGCGGAACTATGGCTACACCTTC. Protein product: CASSPLDRRNYGYTF. The chain is built from TRBV11-2 and TRBJ1-2; the match to TRBD1 covers 7 bases. V shed 5 bases, J shed 2 bases, and the junction held 8 bases outside the gene matches. Germline loops: CDR1 SGHAT, CDR2 FQNNGV. This CDR3 region has 15 residues.

This rearrangement joins TRBV4-1 to TRBJ2-3; 8 nucleotides match TRBD2. Germline trimming cut 7 bases from V and 0 bases from J; bases unmatched to any gene: 6. The V gene's germline CDR1 is MGHRA and CDR2 YSYEKL. The CDR3 sequence is 15 residues long. The CDR3 DNA reads as TGCGCCAGCACCCGGAGCGGGGGTAGCACAGATACGCAGTATTTT. Translating it yields CASTRSGGSTDTQYF.

The chain carries TRBV12-3 or TRBV12-4 and TRBJ2-2, with unresolved D. Trimming removed 6 bases at V and 5 bases at J, with 10 bases between. This CDR3 region has 13 residues. The CDR3 nucleotides are TGTGCCAGCAGCCTGACCCAAACCGGGGAGCTGTTTTTT. Translating it yields CASSLTQTGELFF.

CDR3 nucleotides: TGTGCCAGCAGTGAGATTACCGGGGAAGGATCTGGAAACACCATATATTTT. It codes for CASSEITGEGSGNTIYF. The chain links TRBV25-1 to TRBJ1-3; D uncertain. The CDR3 totals 17 residues. Trimming left V 3 bases short and J 1 base short, with 16 bases between. Looked up from germline, CDR1 is MGHDK and CDR2 is SYGVNS.

The chain carries TRBV18 and TRBJ1-2, with a tentative D call TRBD1 (6 bases). This CDR3 region has 15 residues. The V end was cut by 3 bases, the J end by 4 bases, with 15 bases between. In germline, CDR1 is KGHSH, CDR2 LQKENI. CDR3 nucleotides: TGTGCCAGCTCACCCTCTCTCGACAGGCCCTATGGCTACACCTTC. Its protein is CASSPSLDRPYGYTF.

The rearrangement uses TRBV20-1 and TRBJ1-5; D gene unclear. Germline V gene lookup returns CDR1 DFQATT and CDR2 SNEGSKA (reference sequence). Trimming shortened V by 3 bases and J by 0 bases, and 6 bases separated the two germline ends. The CDR3 has 13 amino acids. The CDR3 nucleotides read TGCAGTGCTAGGTGGGGTAGCAATCAGCCCCAGCATTTT. Its translation: CSARWGSNQPQHF.

CDR3 nucleotides: TGCAGCGCCCAGGGAGGCACCGGGGAGCTGTTTTTT. As protein: CSAQGGTGELFF. This chain connects TRBV29-1 to TRBJ2-2; D might be TRBD2 (6 bases). The germline gives CDR1 SQVTM, CDR2 ANQGSEA. Trimming took 7 bases from V and 4 from J, leaving 10 bases between them. This CDR3 is built from 12 residues.

The chain is built from TRBV10-3 and TRBJ1-5; D gene ambiguous. Per germline, CDR1 ENHRY and CDR2 SYGVKD. The CDR3 contains 14 residues. V was trimmed by 2 bases and J by 0 bases, leaving 5 bases between them. The CDR3 loop is CAISEQHSNQPQHF. The CDR3 DNA sequence: TGTGCCATCAGTGAGCAACATAGCAATCAGCCCCAGCATTTT.

The rearrangement links TRBV12-3 or TRBV12-4 to TRBJ2-2; D is tentatively TRBD1 or TRBD2 (5 bases each). This CDR3 spans 15 amino acids. V shed 6 bases and J shed 0 bases, with 11 bases lying between them. The CDR3 coding sequence is TGTGCCAGCAGCTCCGGGACGGCGAACACCGGGGAGCTGTTTTTT. Translation gives CASSSGTANTGELFF.

The V call is TRBV6-5, the J call TRBJ2-2, with D tentatively TRBD1 (6 bases). Germline-derived CDR1 and CDR2 are MNHEY and SVGAGI. This CDR3 has 13 amino acids. V was pared by 4 bases and J by 4 bases, with 7 bases between. The DNA of the CDR3 is TGTGCCAGCAGTTTGGACAGCACCGGGGAGCTGTTTTTT. Its protein product is CASSLDSTGELFF.

A few counts support this clonotype. The CDR3 DNA is TGTGCCAGCAGCCTTCCTGGGACTGTGAACACTGAAGCTTTCTTT. The encoded protein is CASSLPGTVNTEAFF. The V and J genes are TRBV4-2 and TRBJ1-1; D perhaps matches TRBD1 (5 bases). Germline values: CDR1 LGHNA, CDR2 YNFKEQ. The germline V and J ends were trimmed by 4 bases and 0 bases, with 12 bases remaining between them. The CDR3 totals 15 residues.

This clonotype has a count of ten or more. This sequence joins TRBV20-1 and TRBJ2-1; D might be TRBD2 (6 bases). Germline CDR1 reads DFQATT; CDR2 reads SNEGSKA (reference sequence). The CDR3 consists of 15 residues. CDR3 loop: CSLPRAGGAYNEQFF. As DNA, the CDR3 is TGCAGCCTACCTCGAGCGGGTGGGGCCTACAATGAGCAGTTCTTC.

This clonotype was seen a handful of times. The rearrangement uses TRBV5-1 and TRBJ1-5; the D is unclear. Trimming left V 4 bases short and J 6 bases short, with 14 bases between. Germline-derived CDR1 and CDR2 are SGHRS and YFSETQ. The CDR3 has 14 residues. The CDR3 sequence: CASSLREVGQPQHF. The DNA for the CDR3 is TGCGCCAGCAGCCTCCGGGAGGTGGGTCAGCCCCAGCATTTT.

In its sample, this clonotype was seen a few times. The rearrangement uses TRBV4-2 and TRBJ1-2, with 8 bases fitting TRBD1. The germline gives CDR1 LGHNA, CDR2 YNFKEQ. The CDR3 is 16 amino acids. V dropped 4 bases and J dropped 5; count of bases not matched to a gene: 12. CDR3 protein: CASSRDRPDTSYGYTF. CDR3 nucleotide sequence: TGTGCCAGCAGCCGGGACAGGCCAGACACGAGTTATGGCTACACCTTC.

V is TRBV12-3 or TRBV12-4 and J is TRBJ2-3; TRBD2 matches at 8 bases. The CDR3 sequence is 14 residues long. J was trimmed by 5 bases and V by 4 bases; bases with no gene match: 5. CDR3 sequence reads: CASSSTSGGDTQYF. The CDR3 region has the DNA TGTGCCAGCAGTTCAACTAGCGGAGGAGATACGCAGTATTTT.

CDR3: CASSFAGEETQYF. The CDR3 region has the DNA TGTGCCAGCAGCTTTGCGGGCGAGGAGACCCAGTACTTC. This sequence joins TRBV7-8 and TRBJ2-5; TRBD2 might be the D (5 bases). V was clipped by 3 bases and J by 5 bases, with 10 bases between them. The CDR3 runs to 13 residues. CDR1 is SGHVS, CDR2 FQNEAQ, per germline.

This clonotype was detected a few times. The rearrangement joins TRBV7-9 to TRBJ1-3; D is undetermined. This CDR3 region has 16 residues. The V gene's germline CDR1 is SEHNR and CDR2 FQNEAQ (reference sequence). With 4 bases removed from V and 2 bases from J, the gap between germline ends came to 15 bases. As DNA, the CDR3 is TGTGCCAGCAGCTCAGCCCCGGAGGGTACTGGAAACACCATATATTTT. Translation gives CASSSAPEGTGNTIYF.

This chain connects TRBV18 to TRBJ1-6; TRBD1 aligns across 7 bases. This CDR3 has 15 residues. The germline CDR1 and CDR2 sequences are KGHSH and LQKENI. Unmatched junction bases numbered 13, after V lost 3 bases and J lost 14 bases. The CDR3 DNA is TGTGCCAGCTCACCGGGACAGCTCGCATCCTTGGCCCTCCACTTT. It translates to CASSPGQLASLALHF.

The V gene is TRBV28, the J gene TRBJ1-1; D gene ambiguous. CDR3 length: 15 residues. Trimming removed 5 bases from V and 3 bases from J, with 16 bases in between. Germline CDR1 and CDR2: MDHEN and SYDVKM. The CDR3 sequence: CASSPLPPMYTEAFF. CDR3 nucleotides: TGTGCCAGCAGTCCTCTTCCACCCATGTACACTGAAGCTTTCTTT.

The gene calls are TRBV20-1 and TRBJ2-3, with 9 bases lining up with TRBD2. The CDR3 has 13 residues. Looked up from germline, CDR1 is DFQATT and CDR2 is SNEGSKA (reference sequence). The J segment lost 3 bases and the V segment lost 5 bases, leaving 3 bases of the junction unmatched. CDR3 loop: CSAPRGGTDTQYF. The CDR3 DNA sequence: TGCAGTGCTCCGCGGGGGGGGACAGATACGCAGTATTTT.

This clonotype was recorded a few times. This chain connects TRBV7-2 to TRBJ1-2; possible D gene TRBD1, 5 bases. CDR1 is SGHTA, CDR2 FQGNSA, per germline. The CDR3 contains 12 residues. V was shortened by 4 bases and J by 5 bases, with 8 bases between the two germline ends. This CDR3 reads CASSSDMYGYTF. CDR3 bases: TGTGCCAGCAGCTCGGACATGTATGGCTACACCTTC. Combining the CDR3 with reference TRBV7-2 and TRBJ1-2 gives the whole variable domain GAGVSQSPSNKVTEKGKDVELRCDPISGHTALYWYRQSLGQGLEFLIYFQGNSAPDKSGLPSDRFSAERTGGSVSTLTIQRTQQEDSAVYLCASSSDMYGYTFGSGTRLTVV.

This clonotype has a handful of counts. J is TRBJ2-7 and V is TRBV20-1, with 10 bases fitting TRBD2. The CDR3 consists of 15 residues. In germline, CDR1 is DFQATT, CDR2 SNEGSKA (reference sequence). J gave up 3 bases and V 3 bases, and 8 bases lay outside the gene matches. The CDR3 here is CSARGVAGGNYEQYF. The CDR3 nucleotides read TGCAGTGCTAGGGGAGTAGCGGGGGGAAACTACGAGCAGTACTTC.

The genes are TRBV18 and TRBJ1-2, with TRBD1 matching over 7 bases. V was pared by 4 bases and J by 5 bases, with 10 bases of the junction left unmatched. This CDR3 is built from 15 residues. Germline-derived CDR1 and CDR2 are KGHSH and LQKENI. CDR3 sequence reads: CASSLLGTALYGYTF. CDR3 bases: TGTGCCAGCTCACTCCTCGGGACAGCGCTATATGGCTACACCTTC.

The chain employs TRBV12-3 or TRBV12-4 and TRBJ2-5; D is perhaps TRBD1 (6 bases). This CDR3 spans 14 amino acids. V lost 7 bases to trimming and J lost 3 bases, with 15 bases between them. The CDR3 DNA sequence: TGTGCCAGCACCTCATCAAGGGGGAAAGAGACCCAGTACTTC. This sequence encodes CASTSSRGKETQYF.

This clonotype was counted a single time. V usage is TRBV4-1 and J usage is TRBJ1-4, with TRBD1 identical over 7 bases. This CDR3 is built from 15 residues. V was pared by 3 bases and J by 4 bases, with 5 bases of the junction left unmatched. Germline V gene lookup returns CDR1 MGHRA and CDR2 YSYEKL. The CDR3 here is CASSQGTVINEKLFF. DNA of the CDR3: TGCGCCAGCAGCCAGGGGACAGTTATTAATGAAAAACTGTTTTTT.

This clonotype appeared a few times. The junction and the germline gene differ at one end; a read error may be behind it. V and J are TRBV12-3 or TRBV12-4 and TRBJ1-6; possibly TRBD1 for D (5 bases). The CDR3 contains 13 residues. This CDR3 is CASSLTGGSPLHF. Written as DNA, the CDR3 is TGTGCCAGCAGTTTAACCGGGGGATCACCCCTCCATTTT.

The chain carries TRBV6-2 or TRBV6-3 and TRBJ1-4; D is ambiguous. The CDR3 runs to 16 residues. From germline, CDR1 is MNHEY and CDR2 SVGEGT. The V gene lost 2 bases and the J gene lost 1 base, with 11 bases spanning the gap. CDR3 sequence reads: CASSYPVDGTNEKLFF. DNA of the CDR3: TGTGCCAGCAGTTACCCTGTGGACGGAACTAATGAAAAACTGTTTTTT.

The chain carries TRBV24-1 and TRBJ1-1, with D unclear. From germline, CDR1 is KGHDR and CDR2 SFDVKD. This CDR3 is 13 amino acids long. V lost 0 bases to trimming and J lost 1 base, with 2 bases between them. CDR3 DNA: TGTGCCACCAGTGATTTGTGGAACACTGAAGCTTTCTTT. It yields the protein CATSDLWNTEAFF.

This clonotype is judged medium-sized. The chain couples TRBV6-4 to TRBJ1-1; D gene unclear. CDR3 length: 13 residues. The germline gives CDR1 MRHNA, CDR2 SNTAGT. With 5 bases removed from V and 1 base from J, the gap between germline ends came to 8 bases. CDR3 sequence (DNA): TGTGCCAGCAGTAGGGAGGCGAACACTGAAGCTTTCTTT. It codes for CASSREANTEAFF.

This clonotype has ten or more counts. This sequence joins TRBV12-3 or TRBV12-4 and TRBJ1-1, with a possible D match to TRBD1 (5 bases). CDR3 length equals 14 residues. V lost 5 bases and J 1 base, leaving 11 bases between the germline ends. Here the CDR3 reads CASSLGTPNTEAFF. CDR3 coding DNA: TGTGCCAGCAGTCTGGGGACGCCGAACACTGAAGCTTTCTTT.

This clonotype was seen only a few times. The chain has TRBV9 and TRBJ1-3; perhaps TRBD1 as D (6 bases). The CDR3 has 15 residues. Germline V gene sequence: CDR1 SGDLS, CDR2 YYNGEE. Trimming left V 1 base short and J 4 bases short, with 12 bases between. The CDR3 DNA reads as TGTGCCAGCAGCGTATCCGGGACACCAGGAAACACCATATATTTT. Encoded protein: CASSVSGTPGNTIYF.